These 28 T cell receptor beta chains came from one sample sequenced in a study of Ad26.COV2.S vaccination and SARS-CoV-2 variants (dated by TCRdb to 2020 to 2023). Libraries were made using the immunoSEQ multiplex PCR assay. Held by TCRdb, this immuneACCESS table contains in-frame sequences only and omits some clones. Under half of the omission traces to an unresolved V gene where checked; the cause of the rest is unknown. Present in this sample are about 350,000 clones, about 88% of which were seen just once. Together, the top ten hold about 6.4% of the sample. The treatment or condition label, as the study defines it: around 19 received Ad26.COV2.S at low or high dose, single or two shots; a few received placebo; per-sample allocation not given. For vaccine and placebo recipients, repertoires were sequenced using samples collected on day 63 after the first injection. Sequencing was performed on peripheral blood, taken in a trial of Ad26.COV2.S vaccine versus placebo. All receptors come from a person aged 18-60 years who received the Ad26.COV2.S COVID-19 vaccine or a placebo.

This rearrangement joins TRBV7-3 to TRBJ2-3; TRBD1 aligns across 10 bases. The trim removed 5 bases at V and 6 bases at J, leaving 8 bases unmatched. Per germline, CDR1 SGHTA and CDR2 FQGTGA. CDR3 size: 15 residues. CDR3 DNA: TGTGCCAGCAGCATGACAGGGGGCGCTAGGGATACGCAGTATTTT. This codes for CASSMTGGARDTQYF.

The chain joins TRBV7-9 to TRBJ2-7; no definite D call. V dropped 1 base and J dropped 2 bases, with 9 bases sitting between them. The CDR3 contains 14 residues. The germline V gene encodes CDR1 SEHNR and CDR2 FQNEAQ (reference sequence). CDR3 coding DNA: TGTGCCAGCAGCTTAGTGGTCCGTCCCTACGAGCAGTACTTC. Encoded protein: CASSLVVRPYEQYF.

About this clone itself: This CDR3 is also generated by other DNA sequences in the sample. The rearrangement uses TRBV5-6 and TRBJ2-7, with no clear D. The CDR3 spans 12 residues. V was cut by 0 bases and J by 3 bases, with 4 bases left in between. Germline CDR1 is SGHDT and CDR2 is YYEEEE. The CDR3 nucleotides are TGTGCCAGCAGCTTGGCAGACTACGAGCAGTACTTC. It is translated as CASSLADYEQYF.

This rearrangement joins TRBV6-5 to TRBJ1-4; possibly TRBD1 for D (5 bases). CDR3 length: 14 amino acids. Trimming left V 6 bases short and J 5 bases short, with 13 bases between. The germline V gene encodes CDR1 MNHEY and CDR2 SVGAGI. CDR3 sequence (DNA): TGTGCCAGCAGGAGGGGTTTGGTAAATGAAAAACTGTTTTTT. Translated, it gives CASRRGLVNEKLFF.

This clone was seen just once. V usage is TRBV7-9 and J usage is TRBJ1-4, with a weak D call TRBD1 (6 bases). The CDR3 covers 16 residues. With 7 bases removed from V and 2 bases from J, the gap between germline ends came to 17 bases. CDR1 and CDR2 from the germline V gene are SEHNR and FQNEAQ (reference sequence). CDR3 sequence: CASIKAGGRTNEKLFF. In DNA, the CDR3 is TGTGCCAGCATCAAAGCGGGGGGGCGCACTAATGAAAAACTGTTTTTT.

The V gene is TRBV7-2, the J gene TRBJ2-3; tentative D call: TRBD1 (6 bases). V was trimmed by 2 bases and J by 2 bases, leaving 11 bases between them. Germline assignment: CDR1 SGHTA and CDR2 FQGNSA. This CDR3 comprises 15 residues. CDR3 sequence (DNA): TGTGCCAGCAGCTTATGGGCAGGGGCCACAGATACGCAGTATTTT. This codes for CASSLWAGATDTQYF.

CDR3 DNA: TGTGCCAGCAGTTACAGCGGGGCCCGGCGGGGAACTGAAGCTTTCTTT. The encoded protein is CASSYSGARRGTEAFF. This chain uses TRBV6-2 or TRBV6-3 with TRBJ1-1; a weak D match, TRBD1 (5 bases). The ends were cut back, 2 bases at V and 5 bases at J, with 18 bases in the middle. CDR1 and CDR2 (germline): MNHEY, SVGEGT. The CDR3 loop spans 16 amino acids.

V and J are TRBV5-1 and TRBJ1-6; D might be TRBD1 (6 bases). The CDR3 consists of 17 residues. CDR1 SGHRS and CDR2 YFSETQ come from the germline V gene. V lost 4 bases and J lost 4, with 18 bases in between. The CDR3 protein is CASSVEGGLGYNSPLHF. The CDR3, as DNA: TGCGCCAGCAGCGTAGAGGGGGGCCTTGGGTATAATTCACCCCTCCACTTT.

CDR3 coding DNA: TGCAGTGCTCGTGGACTAGCGGGGGGTCCCCCAGAGACCCAGTACTTC. This encodes CSARGLAGGPPETQYF. The V call is TRBV20-1, the J call TRBJ2-5, with 14 nucleotides matching TRBD2. In germline, CDR1 is DFQATT, CDR2 SNEGSKA (reference sequence). CDR3 length: 16 residues. Unmatched junction bases numbered 9, after V lost 5 bases and J lost 4 bases.

The chain couples TRBV6-2 or TRBV6-3 to TRBJ2-7, with 9 bases that match TRBD2. This CDR3 is 15 amino acids long. V lost 2 bases to trimming and J lost 3 bases; unmatched junction nucleotides: 5. Per the germline V gene, CDR1 is MNHEY and CDR2 is SVGEGT. In DNA form, the CDR3 reads TGTGCCAGCAGTTACGGGGGACTAGCAGACTACGAGCAGTACTTC. Translation: CASSYGGLADYEQYF.

This chain joins TRBV7-3 and TRBJ1-1; D is ambiguous. V was clipped by 2 bases and J by 7 bases, with 8 bases between them. Germline loops: CDR1 SGHTA, CDR2 FQGTGA. The CDR3 spans 12 residues. The CDR3 protein is CASSLSGSEAFF. Written as DNA, the CDR3 is TGTGCCAGCAGCTTATCGGGCAGTGAAGCTTTCTTT. The whole variable domain, filled in from reference TRBV7-3 and TRBJ1-1, reads GAGVSQTPSNKVTEKGKYVELRCDPISGHTALYWYRQSLGQGPEFLIYFQGTGAADDSGLPNDRFFAVRPEGSVSTLKIQRTERGDSAVYLCASSLSGSEAFFGQGTRLTVV.

The chain recombines TRBV7-9 with TRBJ2-7; D call uncertain. CDR1 is SEHNR, CDR2 FQNEAQ, per germline (reference sequence). V was pared by 4 bases and J by 3 bases, with 13 bases between. The CDR3 is made up of 14 amino acids. The CDR3 is CASSSPRRIYEQYF. CDR3 sequence (DNA): TGTGCCAGCAGCTCCCCCCGCCGCATCTACGAGCAGTACTTC.

The rearrangement joins TRBV28 to TRBJ2-1; 8 bases are shared with TRBD2. Looked up from germline, CDR1 is MDHEN and CDR2 is SYDVKM. Losses at the gene ends were 7 bases for V and 6 bases for J; bases not matched to a gene: 8. The CDR3 has 14 residues. The CDR3, as DNA: TGTGCCAGCACCCACCTTAGCGGGACCAATGAGCAGTTCTTC. Protein sequence: CASTHLSGTNEQFF. The full variable domain, completed using reference TRBV28 and TRBJ2-1, is DVKVTQSSRYLVKRTGEKVFLECVQDMDHENMFWYRQDPGLGLRLIYFSYDVKMKEKGDIPEGYSVSREKKERFSLILESASTNQTSMYLCASTHLSGTNEQFFGPGTRLTVL.

V and J are TRBV5-4 and TRBJ1-5, with 7 positions matching TRBD1. With V trimmed by 3 bases and J by 4 bases, 7 bases remained unmatched. The CDR3 has 15 residues. CDR1 and CDR2 (germline): SGHNT, YYREEE (reference sequence). CDR3 DNA sequence: TGTGCCAGCAGCTCCTACGGACAGGCGAATCAGCCCCAGCATTTT. Protein: CASSSYGQANQPQHF.

The chain couples TRBV7-9 to TRBJ2-5; perhaps TRBD2 as D (5 bases). Germline CDR1 and CDR2: SEHNR and FQNEAQ (reference sequence). The V end was cut by 1 base, the J end by 5 bases, with 8 bases between. The CDR3 has 13 residues. The CDR3 here is CASSLGGWETQYF. The CDR3 DNA follows: TGTGCCAGCAGCTTAGGAGGGTGGGAGACCCAGTACTTC.

The chain is built from TRBV4-2 and TRBJ2-1; 8 positions match TRBD2. Looked up from germline, CDR1 is LGHNA and CDR2 is YNFKEQ. V dropped 0 bases and J dropped 10; count of bases not matched to a gene: 17. CDR3 length equals 18 residues. The CDR3 DNA reads as TGTGCCAGCAGCCAAGACCCTAAAGGGACTAGAGGGCAAGGGGAGCAGTTCTTC. This encodes CASSQDPKGTRGQGEQFF.

The rearrangement joins TRBV5-4 to TRBJ2-6, with D perhaps matching TRBD1 (6 bases). The CDR3 contains 16 residues. Per germline, CDR1 SGHNT and CDR2 YYREEE (reference sequence). V gave up 5 bases and J gave up 3 bases, with 15 bases separating them. The chain's CDR3 is CASSPTGKVGANVLTF. The CDR3 DNA follows: TGTGCCAGCAGTCCAACAGGGAAGGTTGGGGCCAACGTCCTGACTTTC. Full variable domain (outside the CDR3, taken from reference TRBV5-4 and TRBJ2-6): ETGVTQSPTHLIKTRGQQVTLRCSSQSGHNTVSWYQQALGQGPQFIFQYYREEENGRGNFPPRFSGLQFPNYSSELNVNALELDDSALYLCASSPTGKVGANVLTFGAGSRLTVL.

J is TRBJ1-5 and V is TRBV7-2; 10 bases fit TRBD1. The germline V gene encodes CDR1 SGHTA and CDR2 FQGNSA. V lost 5 bases and J lost 7; bases outside the gene matches: 17. The CDR3 is 18 amino acids. The CDR3 spells CASSHRRDRGLLGQPQHF. The CDR3 DNA is TGTGCCAGCAGCCACAGGCGGGACAGGGGCCTCCTCGGGCAGCCCCAGCATTTT.

The CDR3 bases are TGTGCCAGCAGCTCCTCGTCGGTCTTGGGACAGGGGCACCTGGGGGAGCAGTACTTC. Amino acid sequence: CASSSSSVLGQGHLGEQYF. This chain links TRBV11-2 with TRBJ2-7; the match to TRBD1 covers 10 bases. V trimming: 4 bases; J trimming: 7 bases; junction bases outside the gene matches: 22. In germline, CDR1 is SGHAT, CDR2 FQNNGV. There are 19 residues in the CDR3.

The chain has TRBV6-6 and TRBJ1-5; D might be TRBD1 (5 bases). Germline CDR1 MNHNY, CDR2 SVGAGI (reference sequence). The CDR3 totals 15 residues. Trimming removed 6 bases at V and 3 bases at J, with 15 bases between. Written as DNA, the CDR3 is TGTGCCAGCAGACCGGGACCGACCCCCAATCAGCCCCAGCATTTT. Translated, it gives CASRPGPTPNQPQHF.

The V gene is TRBV3-1 (or the pseudogene TRBV3-2), the J gene TRBJ2-2; D is uncertain. Germline V gives CDR1 LGHDT, CDR2 YNNKEL (reference sequence). Trimming took off 2 bases at V and 4 bases at J, with 8 bases between the two ends. The length of the CDR3 is 14 residues. The CDR3 reads CASSQTQTTGELFF. The CDR3 bases are TGTGCCAGCAGCCAAACTCAGACCACCGGGGAGCTGTTTTTT.

The gene calls are TRBV19 and TRBJ2-5; TRBD1 might be the D (6 bases). The CDR3 extends over 18 amino acids. The germline V gene encodes CDR1 LNHDA and CDR2 SQIVND (reference sequence). V was pared by 5 bases and J by 4 bases, with 26 bases between. CDR3 in amino acids: CASSLGRGFGSGRETQYF. CDR3 in DNA: TGTGCCAGTAGTTTGGGCAGGGGATTCGGGTCCGGAAGAGAGACCCAGTACTTC.

This chain connects TRBV5-1 to TRBJ1-3; D is uncertain. The CDR3 contains 15 residues. Germline values: CDR1 SGHRS, CDR2 YFSETQ. The V end lost 0 bases, the J end lost 7 bases, and 14 bases lay between the germline ends. Written as DNA, the CDR3 is TGCGCCAGCAGCTTGGATGAAGGGAGGGTGAACACCATATATTTT. This sequence encodes CASSLDEGRVNTIYF.

The chain carries TRBV5-6 and TRBJ2-7; 7 bases agree with TRBD2. V was pared by 5 bases and J by 2 bases, with 10 bases of the junction left unmatched. This CDR3 region has 15 residues. The germline V gene has CDR1 SGHDT and CDR2 YYEEEE. The CDR3 DNA follows: TGTGCCAGCAGGCCCTTCCTAGCGGAACCCTACGAGCAGTACTTC. Amino acids: CASRPFLAEPYEQYF.

V gene TRBV27 combines with J gene TRBJ1-2, with no clear D. The CDR3 is 10 residues long. CDR1 and CDR2 (germline): MNHEY, SMNVEV (reference sequence). V lost 4 bases and J 8 bases, leaving 5 bases between the germline ends. The CDR3 DNA reads TGTGCCAGCAGTTCCGACGGCTACACCTTC. Translating it yields CASSSDGYTF.

The chain links TRBV7-3 to TRBJ1-1; TRBD1 aligns across 7 bases. The germline V gene encodes CDR1 SGHTA and CDR2 FQGTGA. V was pared by 5 bases and J by 4 bases, with 4 bases of the junction left unmatched. This CDR3 is 13 amino acids long. The CDR3 sequence is CASSVGQFTEAFF. In DNA, the CDR3 is TGTGCCAGCAGCGTGGGACAGTTCACTGAAGCTTTCTTT.

Here the CDR3 DNA reads TGTGCCTGGAGTGTACCCAGGAGTAGCAATCAGCCCCAGCATTTT. The encoded protein is CAWSVPRSSNQPQHF. This chain links TRBV30 with TRBJ1-5; D remains ambiguous. Germline V lookup: CDR1 GTSNPN, CDR2 SVGIG (reference sequence). Trimming took 0 bases from V and 0 from J, leaving 9 bases between them. CDR3 length equals 15 residues.

This sequence joins TRBV6-6 and TRBJ2-2; no reliable D call. Per the germline V gene, CDR1 is MNHNY and CDR2 is SVGAGI (reference sequence). V was clipped by 1 base and J by 5 bases, with 11 bases between them. This CDR3 is built from 15 residues. As DNA, the CDR3 is TGTGCCAGCAGTTACTGGGGTACGGGTACCGGGGAGCTGTTTTTT. Translating it yields CASSYWGTGTGELFF.